The clone carrying this T cell receptor (beta chain) appeared a few times. Its antigen is currently unknown. Sequencing was designed to attain a depth spanning 1 in 200,000 to 1 in 1 million T cells. TCRdb keeps only in-frame clones here, not all; method: immunoSEQ multiplex PCR. The sample includes about 200,000 clones, approximately 72% of them seen just once. The J segment lost 8 bases and the V segment lost 5 bases, leaving 11 bases of the junction unmatched. Per germline, CDR1 SGHVS and CDR2 FNYEAQ. This CDR3 spans 15 amino acids. The data belong to a study of cytotoxic CD8 clonotypes in ibrutinib-treated CLL. Whole-study context: Among the patients, around 10 presented as relapsed/refractory and about 15 as treatment-naive; about 17 showed unmutated IGHV. Study-wide results and limits: Stable or contracted on treatment, public clonotypes were also uncommon.

This clonotype originated in a human donor with chronic lymphocytic leukemia. The chain joins TRBV7-6 to TRBJ2-1; TRBD2 aligns across 8 bases. Material: PBMCs, obtained after 24 months of ibrutinib treatment. The CDR3 DNA reads TGTGCCAGCAGCCTCGTTAGCGGGAATGGGGATGAGCAGTTCTTC. This encodes CASSLVSGNGDEQFF.